These T cell receptor beta chains were read from a single sample in a study of regulatory T cells in long-lasting Graves disease. TCRdb recomputed calls from the multiplex PCR reads with MiXCR, one row per CDR3 protein. The profile shows hundreds of thousands of distinct CDR3 sequences, about a sixth of them singletons. The sample was also reused in another study, on T cells in Graves' hyperthyroidism and ophthalmopathy.

Sequencing was performed on peripheral blood mononuclear cells (PBMCs), taken at new diagnosis, from a patient treated with antithyroid drugs. The receptors were gathered from a young woman with Graves disease. CDR3s include the opening cysteine and the closing phenylalanine or tryptophan. D genes are given only for firm matches. Where a row states a size, it is once, few, many or the class of an expanded clone; other rows omit it.

- TRBJ2-1 TRBV28 few CASSPVQWGFAYEQFF TGTGCCAGCAGTCCGGTCCAGTGGGGGTTTGCTTATGAGCAGTTCTTC
TRBD2 TRBJ2-3 TRBV27 many CAEEFGTSGRSDTQYF TGTGCCGAGGAATTCGGGACTAGCGGGAGGTCGGATACGCAGTATTTT
- TRBJ2-7 TRBV28 many CASSFSTDSYEQYF TGTGCCAGCAGTTTTAGTACAGATTCATACGAGCAGTACTTC
TRBD1 TRBJ2-5 TRBV20-1 few CSAPRLDRVRETQYF TGCAGTGCTCCCCGCCTCGACAGGGTCAGAGAGACCCAGTACTTC
TRBD1 TRBJ2-1 TRBV5-5 - CASSWPRDSYLSYNEQFF TGTGCCAGCAGCTGGCCCCGGGACAGCTATCTCTCCTACAATGAGCAGTTCTTC
- TRBJ1-2 TRBV29-1 many CSVETNYGYTF TGCAGCGTTGAAACGAACTATGGCTACACCTTC
TRBD1 TRBJ1-5 TRBV27 few CASSLSPTGTGMHPQHF TGTGCCAGCAGTTTATCGCCAACCGGGACAGGGATGCACCCCCAGCATTTT
- TRBJ1-5 TRBV6-2/TRBV6-3 many CASSLSANQPQHF TGTGCCAGCAGTTTAAGTGCCAATCAGCCCCAGCATTTT
- TRBJ2-5 TRBV12-3/TRBV12-4 many CASSLMEQTQYF TGTGCCAGCAGTTTAATGGAACAGACCCAGTACTTC
- TRBJ1-3 TRBV11-2 many CASSLGPGSLLTGNTIYF TGTGCCAGCAGCTTAGGTCCAGGTTCCCTGCTCACTGGAAACACCATATATTTT
- TRBJ2-5 TRBV11-1 few CASCTGDQGYQETQYF TGTGCCAGCTGCACCGGCGATCAGGGGTACCAAGAGACCCAGTACTTC
- TRBJ1-5 TRBV6-1 - CASRAGRGGFQPQHF TGTGCCAGCAGAGCTGGTAGGGGGGGCTTTCAGCCCCAGCATTTT
- TRBJ1-5 TRBV20-1 once CSAGADMTYSNQPQHF TGCAGTGCTGGAGCGGACATGACCTATAGCAATCAGCCCCAGCATTTT
- TRBJ1-1 TRBV7-9 once CASSLDGDMNTEAFF TGTGCCAGCAGCTTAGACGGTGACATGAACACTGAAGCTTTCTTT
- TRBJ1-2 TRBV18 many CASSPMASAPYGYTF TGTGCCAGCTCACCAATGGCCTCCGCCCCCTATGGCTACACCTTC
TRBD1 TRBJ2-7 TRBV28 few CASSLSPTGGTYEQYF TGTGCCAGCAGTTTATCCCCGACAGGGGGGACCTACGAGCAGTACTTC
TRBD2 TRBJ2-5 TRBV7-9 - CASSLGASGSFAETQYF TGTGCCAGCAGCTTAGGCGCTAGCGGGAGTTTTGCGGAGACCCAGTACTTC
- TRBJ1-1 TRBV6-1 once CASNQKRGMNTEAFF TGTGCCAGCAATCAGAAGCGGGGAATGAACACTGAAGCTTTCTTT